Listed below are T cell receptor beta chains from one sample, sequenced in a study of T cells after posttransplantation cyclophosphamide. Only in-frame clones appear in the TCRdb table, and some are missing; sequencing was by immunoSEQ multiplex PCR. The sample consists of more than 9,000 clones, roughly nine tenths of them appearing once. This sample comprised CD4+ T cells sorted from PBMCs, obtained after allogeneic stem cell transplant with posttransplant cyclophosphamide. The receptor source for this set is a male patient between 25 and 39 years old who received an allogeneic stem cell transplant from a related donor, was CMV-positive, and had acute GVHD only. Some T cells may be transferred from the graft donor. The CDR3 runs from the conserved cysteine through the conserved F or W. Each record gives: V gene, clone size, J gene, D gene, CDR3 protein, CDR3 DNA. The D gene is left open where the match is weak. The size entry is marked missing in some rows and otherwise reads once, few, many or a size class.

>TRBV19|once|TRBJ2-7|-
CASSMGSPYEQYF
TGTGCCAGTAGTATGGGCTCCCCCTACGAGCAGTACTTC
>TRBV11-3|-|TRBJ1-1|-
CASSLGGRQNTEAFF
TGTGCCAGCAGCTTAGGTGGCAGGCAGAACACTGAAGCTTTCTTT
>TRBV27|-|TRBJ1-1|-
CASSFLRGNEAFF
TGTGCCAGCAGTTTCCTCCGAGGAAATGAAGCTTTCTTT
>TRBV2|-|TRBJ1-2|-
CASSVRDPGYTF
TGTGCCAGCAGTGTCCGGGATCCTGGCTACACCTTC
>TRBV18|-|TRBJ2-5|-
CASSPRGTVLSKETQYF
TGTGCCAGCTCCCCCCGCGGGACAGTCCTTTCAAAAGAGACCCAGTACTTC
>TRBV7-3|-|TRBJ2-2|-
CASSPRGRRELFF
TGTGCCAGCAGCCCGCGGGGACGGAGGGAGCTGTTTTTT
>TRBV30|-|TRBJ2-3|-
CAWRHTTLTSDTQYF
TGTGCCTGGAGGCATACGACATTAACTAGCGATACGCAGTATTTT
>TRBV28|-|TRBJ1-5|-
CASRPAGGGWQPQHF
TGTGCCAGCAGGCCCGCGGGCGGCGGATGGCAGCCCCAGCATTTT
>TRBV10-3|-|TRBJ1-1|-
CAISESMGGLNTEAFF
TGTGCCATCAGTGAGTCGATGGGGGGGCTGAACACTGAAGCTTTCTTT
>TRBV9|-|TRBJ1-3|-
CASSVGGSELGNTIYF
TGTGCCAGCAGCGTAGGAGGGTCTGAACTCGGAAACACCATATATTTT
>TRBV10-3|once|TRBJ2-2|TRBD1
CAISKQGDTGELFF
TGTGCCATCAGTAAGCAGGGGGACACCGGGGAGCTGTTTTTT
>TRBV7-3|-|TRBJ2-7|TRBD2
CASSPGTSGGYEQYF
TGTGCCAGCAGCCCCGGGACTAGCGGGGGATACGAGCAGTACTTC
>TRBV7-2|-|TRBJ2-6|-
CASSPGLVSGANVLTF
TGTGCCAGCAGCCCAGGGTTGGTCTCTGGGGCCAACGTCCTGACTTTC
>TRBV7-6|-|TRBJ2-7|-
CASSPPGSNYEQYF
TGTGCCAGCAGCCCCCCGGGATCAAACTACGAGCAGTACTTC
>TRBV18|-|TRBJ1-1|TRBD1
CASSQDRVPEAFF
TGTGCCAGCTCACAGGACAGGGTGCCTGAAGCTTTCTTT
>TRBV25-1|few|TRBJ1-2|-
CASSPGSLNGYTF
TGTGCCAGCAGCCCCGGGTCCCTGAATGGCTACACCTTC
>TRBV7-3|-|TRBJ2-1|TRBD2
CASSSGLPDFNEQFF
TGTGCCAGCAGCTCGGGACTACCAGATTTTAATGAGCAGTTCTTC
>TRBV6-5|-|TRBJ1-6|TRBD1
CASSPTGQGYSPLHF
TGTGCCAGCAGTCCCACGGGACAGGGCTATTCACCCCTCCACTTT
>TRBV29-1|-|TRBJ1-1|-
CSVYRPLGTEAFF
TGCAGCGTTTACAGGCCTCTGGGGACTGAAGCTTTCTTT
>TRBV18|-|TRBJ2-5|TRBD2
CASSTSGGSETQYF
TGTGCCAGCTCAACTAGCGGGGGCTCGGAGACCCAGTACTTC
>TRBV5-6|-|TRBJ2-7|TRBD1
CASSLGQGRWEQYF
TGTGCCAGCAGCTTAGGACAGGGGCGTTGGGAGCAGTACTTC
>TRBV19|-|TRBJ2-1|TRBD2
CASRSSGDYNEQFF
TGTGCCAGTAGGTCTAGCGGGGATTACAATGAGCAGTTCTTC
>TRBV5-8|-|TRBJ2-3|-
CASSLGKRSTDTQYF
TGTGCCAGCAGCTTGGGCAAACGGAGCACAGATACGCAGTATTTT
>TRBV5-1|-|TRBJ2-3|TRBD2
CASSYSFIGGGGDTQYF
TGCGCCAGCAGCTATTCCTTTATCGGGGGGGGCGGAGATACGCAGTATTTT
>TRBV10-3|-|TRBJ2-5|-
CAISESTRGAGETQYF
TGTGCCATCAGTGAGTCGACTCGGGGGGCGGGGGAGACCCAGTACTTC
>TRBV5-5|-|TRBJ1-2|TRBD1
CASSLDRGIGYTF
TGTGCCAGCAGCTTGGACAGGGGAATTGGCTACACCTTC
>TRBV4-2|-|TRBJ2-2|-
CASSQGDNTRELFF
TGTGCCAGCAGCCAAGGGGACAACACCCGGGAGCTGTTTTTT
>TRBV19|once|TRBJ1-5|TRBD1
CASSMGQGGGQPQHF
TGTGCCAGTAGTATGGGACAGGGAGGAGGTCAGCCCCAGCATTTT
>TRBV10-3|-|TRBJ2-5|TRBD1
CAISEPTGGETQYF
TGTGCCATCAGTGAGCCGACAGGGGGAGAGACCCAGTACTTC
>TRBV25-1|few|TRBJ2-5|TRBD1
CASSVGQGVGETQYF
TGTGCCAGCAGTGTGGGACAGGGGGTTGGGGAGACCCAGTACTTC
>TRBV30|-|TRBJ1-5|-
CAWSKARHGSQPQHF
TGTGCCTGGAGTAAGGCTCGTCACGGGAGTCAGCCCCAGCATTTT
>TRBV6-6|few|TRBJ1-5|-
CASSERDQPQHF
TGTGCCAGCAGCGAAAGAGATCAGCCCCAGCATTTT
>TRBV19|-|TRBJ1-2|TRBD1
CASSSRGQGMWGYTF
TGTGCCAGTAGTTCCCGGGGACAGGGGATGTGGGGCTACACCTTC
>TRBV6-1|-|TRBJ2-4|-
CASSEGGQGGNIQYF
TGTGCCAGCAGTGAAGGAGGGCAGGGGGGAAACATTCAGTACTTC
>TRBV7-9|-|TRBJ1-4|TRBD1
CASSLGTGEKLFF
TGTGCCAGCAGCTTGGGGACAGGGGAGAAACTGTTTTTT
>TRBV2|-|TRBJ1-2|TRBD1
CASSEAETGYYGYTF
TGTGCCAGCAGTGAAGCAGAGACAGGGTATTATGGCTACACCTTC
>TRBV5-1|-|TRBJ1-1|-
CASSRRDTEAFF
TGCGCCAGCAGCCGGAGAGACACTGAAGCTTTCTTT
>TRBV7-8|-|TRBJ1-2|-
CASSSPTRQVGGYGYTF
TGTGCCAGCAGCTCACCGACGCGACAGGTCGGCGGCTATGGCTACACCTTC
>TRBV19|-|TRBJ2-3|-
CASSDRLEFSTDTQYF
TGTGCCAGTAGTGACAGACTGGAATTTAGCACAGATACGCAGTATTTT
>TRBV28|once|TRBJ1-2|TRBD1
CASSFPGGYGYTF
TGTGCCAGCAGCTTTCCAGGGGGCTATGGCTACACCTTC
>TRBV6-5|-|TRBJ2-7|TRBD1
CASSPPGGPREQYF
TGTGCCAGCAGTCCTCCAGGGGGTCCGCGGGAGCAGTACTTC
>TRBV19|-|TRBJ1-2|TRBD1
CASSRTGYGYTF
TGTGCCAGTAGTAGGACAGGATATGGCTACACCTTC
>TRBV2|-|TRBJ1-1|TRBD1
CASSATGGRVSTEAFF
TGTGCCAGCAGTGCTACAGGGGGCAGGGTATCCACTGAAGCTTTCTTT
>TRBV12-5|-|TRBJ2-5|-
CASGPGDLETQYF
TGTGCTAGTGGTCCAGGGGATTTGGAGACCCAGTACTTC
>TRBV28|-|TRBJ1-5|-
CASSLLGSRYQPQHF
TGTGCCAGCAGTCTACTAGGGTCTCGGTATCAGCCCCAGCATTTT